These 11 T cell receptor beta chains originate from one sample sequenced in a study of memory CD4+ T cells and cytomegalovirus serostatus. Sequencing used immunoSEQ multiplex PCR; TCRdb keeps in-frame clones, though not all of them. In the table there are 50,000 to 65,000 clones, about 78% of which are singletons. Single viable CD3+CD4+CD8-CD45RO+ cells were sorted as the memory CD4+ T cells. Input material: memory CD4+ T cells from blood. The receptors shown here come from an adult in good health and CMV-seronegative.

This chain links TRBV19 with TRBJ2-3; TRBD2 agrees at 15 bases. The length of the CDR3 is 16 residues. V shed 8 bases and J 3 bases; nucleotides not matched to a gene: 6. Looked up from germline, CDR1 is LNHDA and CDR2 is SQIVND (reference sequence). CDR3 in DNA: TGTGCCAGTCGGACTAGCGGGGGGGCCGCAACAGATACGCAGTATTTT. This encodes CASRTSGGAATDTQYF.

V gene TRBV28 combines with J gene TRBJ1-1; 7 nucleotides agree with TRBD1. V was pared by 5 bases and J by 3 bases, with 6 bases of the junction left unmatched. CDR3 length: 14 residues. In germline, CDR1 is MDHEN, CDR2 SYDVKM. CDR3 nucleotides: TGTGCCAGCAGTCAACCAGGGGGGTACACTGAAGCTTTCTTT. This sequence encodes CASSQPGGYTEAFF.

V is TRBV30 and J is TRBJ1-5; D uncertain. Germline V lookup: CDR1 GTSNPN, CDR2 SVGIG (reference sequence). The CDR3 covers 15 residues. V lost 3 bases, J lost 3 bases, and 15 bases lay in between. This CDR3 is CAWSARGQVNQPQHF. CDR3 DNA: TGTGCCTGGAGCGCCCGCGGGCAGGTCAATCAGCCCCAGCATTTT.

V and J are TRBV27 and TRBJ1-2, with a weak D call TRBD1 (5 bases). The germline V gene has CDR1 MNHEY and CDR2 SMNVEV (reference sequence). CDR3 size: 17 residues. V dropped 5 bases and J dropped 4 bases, with 23 bases sitting between them. Here the CDR3 reads CASSILIGDSLPYGYTF. CDR3 DNA sequence: TGTGCCAGCAGTATATTAATAGGAGACAGTCTCCCCTATGGCTACACCTTC.

The chain recombines TRBV7-9 with TRBJ2-3; D call uncertain. The CDR3 length is 14 residues. Trimming shortened V by 3 bases and J by 0 bases, and 7 bases separated the two germline ends. CDR1 is SEHNR and CDR2 is FQNEAQ in the germline V gene (reference sequence). The CDR3 DNA reads as TGTGCCAGCAGCTTTACCCTAAGCACAGATACGCAGTATTTT. Encoded protein: CASSFTLSTDTQYF.

The chain joins TRBV28 to TRBJ1-1; D not certain. Germline V gives CDR1 MDHEN, CDR2 SYDVKM. Trimming stripped 4 bases from V and 7 bases from J, with 13 bases between. The CDR3 is 13 amino acids. The DNA of the CDR3 is TGTGCCAGCAGTTCACCCCGACGGAATGAAGCTTTCTTT. It encodes CASSSPRRNEAFF.

Details on this clone: One end of the junction fails to match germline, which may point to a read error. The V and J genes are TRBV19 and TRBJ2-4, with 7 bases identical to TRBD1. The CDR3 consists of 12 residues. CDR1 is LNHDA and CDR2 is SQIVND in the germline V gene (reference sequence). This CDR3 reads CASSPRDSPKNF. Written as DNA, the CDR3 is TGTGCCAGTAGTCCCCGGGACAGCCCCAAAAACTTC.

In its sample, this clone was seen once. This sequence joins TRBV27 and TRBJ1-2, with D unclear. CDR3 length equals 15 residues. CDR1 and CDR2 from the germline V gene are MNHEY and SMNVEV (reference sequence). Deletions cut 3 bases from V and 2 bases from J, with 13 bases between. The CDR3 nucleotides read TGTGCCAGCAGTTTCACGTGGCAGGTGAACTATGGCTACACCTTC. It yields the protein CASSFTWQVNYGYTF.

The chain employs TRBV6-1 and TRBJ2-4; 10 bases align to TRBD2. The CDR3 is 15 residues long. CDR1 MNHNS and CDR2 SASEGT come from the germline V gene. Trimming removed 5 bases from V and 6 bases from J; junction bases left unmatched: 7. Here the CDR3 reads CASSRYSGGSNIQYF. CDR3 nucleotide sequence: TGTGCCAGCAGTCGATATAGCGGGGGGTCAAACATTCAGTACTTC.

This clone came up once. V and J are TRBV5-4 and TRBJ1-1, with D tentatively TRBD1 (5 bases). The germline V and J ends were trimmed by 3 bases and 2 bases, with 14 bases remaining between them. CDR1 is SGHNT and CDR2 is YYREEE in the germline V gene (reference sequence). This CDR3 is built from 15 residues. The CDR3 DNA reads TGTGCCAGCAGCTCGGGGGAGAGGGGAAACACTGAAGCTTTCTTT. Translated, it gives CASSSGERGNTEAFF.

The rearrangement links TRBV23-1 to TRBJ2-7; D is perhaps TRBD2 (5 bases). TRBV23-1 is noted as an ORF with a role that remains uncertain. The CDR3 length is 15 residues. V was clipped by 0 bases and J by 0 bases, with 9 bases between them. The CDR3 region is CASSQSRRNSYEQYF. CDR3 in DNA: TGCGCCAGCAGTCAATCCAGGAGGAACTCCTACGAGCAGTACTTC.